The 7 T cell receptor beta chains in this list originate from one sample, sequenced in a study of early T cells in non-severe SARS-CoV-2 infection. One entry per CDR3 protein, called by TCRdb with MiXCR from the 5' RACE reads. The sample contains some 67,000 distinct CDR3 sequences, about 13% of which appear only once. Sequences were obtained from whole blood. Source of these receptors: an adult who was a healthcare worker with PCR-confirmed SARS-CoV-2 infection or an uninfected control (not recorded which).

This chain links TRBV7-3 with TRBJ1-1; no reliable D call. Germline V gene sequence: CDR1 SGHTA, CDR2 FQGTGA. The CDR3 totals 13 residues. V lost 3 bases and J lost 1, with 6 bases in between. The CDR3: CASSLAPNTEAFF. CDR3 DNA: TGTGCCAGCAGCTTGGCCCCGAACACTGAAGCTTTCTTT.

The CDR3 DNA reads as TGCGCCAGCAGCCAAGGTGCACCGGGCGGCACAGATACGCAGTATTTT. Its translation: CASSQGAPGGTDTQYF. The V call is TRBV4-1, the J call TRBJ2-3, with unresolved D. Germline V gene lookup returns CDR1 MGHRA and CDR2 YSYEKL. V lost 1 base, J lost 1 base, and 12 bases lay in between. This CDR3 is built from 16 residues.

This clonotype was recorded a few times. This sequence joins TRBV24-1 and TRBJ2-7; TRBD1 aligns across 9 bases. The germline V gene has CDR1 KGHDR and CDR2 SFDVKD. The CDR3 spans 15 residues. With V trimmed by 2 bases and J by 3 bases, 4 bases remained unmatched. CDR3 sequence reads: CATSDSGTGSYEQYF. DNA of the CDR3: TGTGCCACCAGTGATTCCGGGACAGGGAGCTACGAGCAGTACTTC.

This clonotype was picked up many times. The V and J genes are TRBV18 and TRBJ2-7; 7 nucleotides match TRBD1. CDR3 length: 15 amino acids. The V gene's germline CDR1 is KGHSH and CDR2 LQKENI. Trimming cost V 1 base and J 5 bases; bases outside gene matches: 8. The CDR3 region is CASSPLGNRGHEQYF. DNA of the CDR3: TGTGCCAGCTCACCACTGGGGAACAGGGGCCACGAGCAGTACTTC.

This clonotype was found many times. CDR3 residues: CASSVGQGTHNEQFF. The CDR3 DNA follows: TGTGCCAGCAGCGTTGGACAGGGGACCCACAATGAGCAGTTCTTC. The J gene is TRBJ2-1, the V gene TRBV9; 9 bases are shared with TRBD1. CDR3 size: 15 residues. J lost 5 bases, V lost 2 bases, and 5 bases had no gene match. In germline, CDR1 is SGDLS, CDR2 YYNGEE.

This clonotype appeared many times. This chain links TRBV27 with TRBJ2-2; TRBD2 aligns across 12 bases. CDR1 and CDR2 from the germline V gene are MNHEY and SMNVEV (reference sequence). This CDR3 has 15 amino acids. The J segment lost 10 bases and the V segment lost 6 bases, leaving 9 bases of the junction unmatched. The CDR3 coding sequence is TGTGCCAGCAGAGGACTAGCGGGGAAATCGCCGGAGCTGTTTTTT. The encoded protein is CASRGLAGKSPELFF.

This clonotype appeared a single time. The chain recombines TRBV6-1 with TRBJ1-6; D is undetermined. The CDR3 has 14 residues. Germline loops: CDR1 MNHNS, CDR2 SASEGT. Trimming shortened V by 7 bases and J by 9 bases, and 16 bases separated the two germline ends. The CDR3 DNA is TGTGCCAGCATGCTTGTTGGCCTGGGTTCACCCCTCCACTTT. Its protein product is CASMLVGLGSPLHF.